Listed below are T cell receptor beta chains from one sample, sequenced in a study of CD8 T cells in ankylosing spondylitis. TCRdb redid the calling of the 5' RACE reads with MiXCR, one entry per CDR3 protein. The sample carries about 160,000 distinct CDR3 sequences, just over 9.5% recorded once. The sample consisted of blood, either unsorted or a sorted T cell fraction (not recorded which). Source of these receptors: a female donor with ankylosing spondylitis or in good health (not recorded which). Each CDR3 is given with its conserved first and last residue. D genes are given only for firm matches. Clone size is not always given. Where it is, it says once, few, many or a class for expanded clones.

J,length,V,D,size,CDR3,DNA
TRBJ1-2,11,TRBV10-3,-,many,CAIEGNYGYTF,TGTGCCATCGAAGGGAACTATGGCTACACCTTC
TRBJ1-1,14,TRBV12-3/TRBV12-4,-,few,CASSLKSWNTEAFF,TGTGCCAGCAGTTTAAAATCCTGGAACACTGAAGCTTTCTTT
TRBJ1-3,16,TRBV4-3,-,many,CASSQDSGNTGNTIYF,TGCGCCAGCAGCCAAGATTCAGGGAACACTGGAAACACCATATATTTT
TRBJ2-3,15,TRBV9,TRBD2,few,CASSVSGGVTDTQYF,TGTGCCAGCAGCGTCTCGGGAGGAGTCACAGATACGCAGTATTTT
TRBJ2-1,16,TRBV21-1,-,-,CASSKPTSGRGCEQFF,TGTGCCAGCAGCAAACCGACTAGCGGGAGGGGATGTGAGCAGTTCTTC
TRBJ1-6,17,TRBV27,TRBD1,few,CASSGTDRRGYNSPLHF,TGTGCCAGCAGTGGAACGGACAGGCGGGGTTATAATTCACCCCTCCACTTT
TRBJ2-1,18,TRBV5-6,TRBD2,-,CASSSIPGHGRVPNEQFF,TGTGCCAGCAGTTCCATTCCGGGACACGGGAGGGTGCCCAATGAGCAGTTCTTC
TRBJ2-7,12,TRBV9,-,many,CASSPPGYEQYF,TGTGCCAGCAGCCCCCCGGGATACGAGCAGTACTTC
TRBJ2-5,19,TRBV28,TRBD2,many,CASSSYGLAGVVEEETQYF,TGTGCCAGCAGTTCCTACGGACTAGCGGGAGTCGTTGAAGAAGAGACCCAGTACTTC
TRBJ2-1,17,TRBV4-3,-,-,CASSQEFFQTPDNEQFF,TGCGCCAGCAGCCAAGAGTTCTTCCAAACCCCAGATAATGAGCAGTTCTTC
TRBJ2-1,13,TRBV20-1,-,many,CSARGGLSHEQFF,TGCAGTGCTAGGGGGGGGCTATCCCATGAGCAGTTCTTC
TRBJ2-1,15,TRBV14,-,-,CASSHYPRRSNEQFF,TGTGCCAGCAGCCATTATCCCCGGAGGAGCAATGAGCAGTTCTTC
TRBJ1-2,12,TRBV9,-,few,CASSGDVYGYTF,TGTGCCAGCAGCGGCGACGTCTATGGCTACACCTTC
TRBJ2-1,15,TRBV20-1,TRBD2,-,CSARQRETPYNEQFF,TGCAGTGCCCGCCAGCGGGAGACGCCCTACAATGAGCAGTTCTTC
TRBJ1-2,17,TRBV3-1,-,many,CASSQDPPSGRYYGYTF,TGTGCCAGCAGCCAAGATCCCCCATCGGGCAGATACTATGGCTACACCTTC
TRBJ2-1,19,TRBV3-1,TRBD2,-,CASSQGGLAGVTPDNEQFF,TGTGCCAGCAGCCAAGGGGGACTAGCGGGAGTAACCCCCGACAATGAGCAGTTCTTC
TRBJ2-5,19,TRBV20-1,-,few,CSARDGGPAVHGSVETQYF,TGCAGTGCTAGAGACGGGGGACCAGCGGTCCATGGGTCTGTGGAGACCCAGTACTTC
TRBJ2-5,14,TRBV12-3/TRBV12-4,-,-,CASSSQGYQETQYF,TGTGCCAGCAGTTCGCAGGGGTACCAAGAGACCCAGTACTTC
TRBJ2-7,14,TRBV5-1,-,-,CASSAGLATYEQYF,TGCGCCAGCAGCGCCGGCCTAGCGACCTACGAGCAGTACTTC
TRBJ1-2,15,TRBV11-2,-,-,CASSPSWGTGYGYTF,TGTGCCAGCAGCCCTAGTTGGGGTACAGGCTATGGCTACACCTTC
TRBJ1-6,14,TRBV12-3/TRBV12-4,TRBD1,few,CASSPTGFNSPLHF,TGTGCCAGCAGTCCGACAGGGTTTAATTCACCCCTCCACTTT
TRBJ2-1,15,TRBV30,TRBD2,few,CAWSAMGLAGNEQFF,TGTGCCTGGAGTGCGATGGGACTAGCGGGCAATGAGCAGTTCTTC